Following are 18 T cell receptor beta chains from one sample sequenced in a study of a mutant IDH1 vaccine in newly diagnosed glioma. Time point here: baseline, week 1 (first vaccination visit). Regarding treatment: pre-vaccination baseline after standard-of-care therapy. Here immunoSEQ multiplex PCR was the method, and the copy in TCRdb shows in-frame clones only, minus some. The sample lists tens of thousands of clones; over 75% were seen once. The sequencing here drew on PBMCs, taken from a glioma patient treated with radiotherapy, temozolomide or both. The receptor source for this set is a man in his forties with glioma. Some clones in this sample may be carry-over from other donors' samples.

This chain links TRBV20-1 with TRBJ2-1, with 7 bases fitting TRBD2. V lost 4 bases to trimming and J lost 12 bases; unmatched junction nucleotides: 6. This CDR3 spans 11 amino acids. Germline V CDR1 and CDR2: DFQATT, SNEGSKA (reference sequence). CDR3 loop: CSAKGGGRQFF. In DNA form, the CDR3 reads TGCAGTGCTAAAGGCGGCGGGAGGCAGTTCTTC.

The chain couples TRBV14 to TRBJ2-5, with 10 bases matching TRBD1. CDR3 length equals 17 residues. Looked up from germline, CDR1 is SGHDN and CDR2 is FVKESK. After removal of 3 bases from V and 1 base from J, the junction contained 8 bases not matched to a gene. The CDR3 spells CASSQATGGWFQETQYF. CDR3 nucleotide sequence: TGTGCCAGCAGCCAGGCGACAGGGGGCTGGTTCCAAGAGACCCAGTACTTC.

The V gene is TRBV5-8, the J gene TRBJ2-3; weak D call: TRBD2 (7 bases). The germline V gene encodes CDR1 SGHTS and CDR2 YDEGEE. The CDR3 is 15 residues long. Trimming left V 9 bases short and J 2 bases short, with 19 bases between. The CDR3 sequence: CATEGWGGNTDTQYF. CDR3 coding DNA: TGTGCCACCGAGGGCTGGGGGGGCAACACAGATACGCAGTATTTT. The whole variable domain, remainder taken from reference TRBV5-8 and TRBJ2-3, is EAGVTQSPTHLIKTRGQQATLRCSPISGHTSVYWYQQALGLGLQFLLWYDEGEERNRGNFPPRFSGRQFPNYSSELNVNALELEDSALYLCATEGWGGNTDTQYFGPGTRLTVL.

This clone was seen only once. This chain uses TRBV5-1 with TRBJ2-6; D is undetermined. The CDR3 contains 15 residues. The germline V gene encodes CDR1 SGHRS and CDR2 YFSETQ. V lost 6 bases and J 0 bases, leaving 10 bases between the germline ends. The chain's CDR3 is CASTLTSSGANVLTF. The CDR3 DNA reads TGCGCCAGCACCCTAACAAGCTCTGGGGCCAACGTCCTGACTTTC.

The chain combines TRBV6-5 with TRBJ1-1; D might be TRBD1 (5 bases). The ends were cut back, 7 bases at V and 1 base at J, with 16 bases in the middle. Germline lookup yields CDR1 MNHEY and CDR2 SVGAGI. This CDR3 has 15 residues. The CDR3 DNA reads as TGTGCCAGCACCCCACCGGGACTGGGGAACACTGAAGCTTTCTTT. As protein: CASTPPGLGNTEAFF.

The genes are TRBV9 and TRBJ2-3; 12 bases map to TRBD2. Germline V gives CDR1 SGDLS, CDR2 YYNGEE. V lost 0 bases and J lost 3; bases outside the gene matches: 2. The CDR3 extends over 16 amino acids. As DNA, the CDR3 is TGTGCCAGCAGCGTAGTACTAGCGGGGGGAACAGATACGCAGTATTTT. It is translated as CASSVVLAGGTDTQYF. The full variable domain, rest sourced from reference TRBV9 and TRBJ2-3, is DSGVTQTPKHLITATGQRVTLRCSPRSGDLSVYWYQQSLDQGLQFLIQYYNGEERAKGNILERFSAQQFPDLHSELNLSSLELGDSALYFCASSVVLAGGTDTQYFGPGTRLTVL.

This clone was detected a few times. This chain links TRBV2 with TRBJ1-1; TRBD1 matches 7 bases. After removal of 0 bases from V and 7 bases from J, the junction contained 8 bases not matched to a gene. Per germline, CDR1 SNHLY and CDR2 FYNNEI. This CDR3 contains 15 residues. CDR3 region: CASSEARGTANEAFF. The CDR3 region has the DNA TGTGCCAGCAGTGAAGCCCGGGGGACAGCTAATGAAGCTTTCTTT.

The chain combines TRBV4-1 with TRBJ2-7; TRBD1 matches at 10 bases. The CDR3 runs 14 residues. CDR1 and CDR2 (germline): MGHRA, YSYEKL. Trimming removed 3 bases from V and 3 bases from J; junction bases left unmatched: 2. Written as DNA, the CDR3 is TGCGCCAGCAGCCAGCGGGACAGGGGCTACGAGCAGTACTTC. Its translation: CASSQRDRGYEQYF.

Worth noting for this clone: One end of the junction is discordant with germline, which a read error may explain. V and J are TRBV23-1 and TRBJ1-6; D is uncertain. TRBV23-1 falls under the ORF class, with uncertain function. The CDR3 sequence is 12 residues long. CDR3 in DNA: TGCGCCAGCAATCAATCGGGATCACCCCTCCACTTT. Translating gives CASNQSGSPLHF.

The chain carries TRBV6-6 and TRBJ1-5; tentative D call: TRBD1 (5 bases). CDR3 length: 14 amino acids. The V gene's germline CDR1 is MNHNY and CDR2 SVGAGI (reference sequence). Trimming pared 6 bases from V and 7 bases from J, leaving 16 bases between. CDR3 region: CASSPKRGGQPQHF. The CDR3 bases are TGTGCCAGCAGCCCGAAGAGGGGAGGGCAGCCCCAGCATTTT.

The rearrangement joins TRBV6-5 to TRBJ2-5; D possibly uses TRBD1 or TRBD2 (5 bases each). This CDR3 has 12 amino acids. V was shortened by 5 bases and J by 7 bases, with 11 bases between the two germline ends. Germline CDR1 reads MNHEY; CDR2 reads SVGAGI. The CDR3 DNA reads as TGTGCCAGCAGTGCCCAGGGACGGACCCAGTACTTC. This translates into CASSAQGRTQYF.

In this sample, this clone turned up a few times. The CDR3 coding sequence is TGTGCCAGCACCGAATCACAGGGGACTAACTATGGCTACACCTTC. Translated: CASTESQGTNYGYTF. This sequence joins TRBV6-6 and TRBJ1-2; TRBD1 matches 7 bases. This CDR3 comprises 15 residues. Trimming removed 7 bases from V and 0 bases from J; junction bases left unmatched: 8. Looked up from germline, CDR1 is MNHNY and CDR2 is SVGAGI (reference sequence).

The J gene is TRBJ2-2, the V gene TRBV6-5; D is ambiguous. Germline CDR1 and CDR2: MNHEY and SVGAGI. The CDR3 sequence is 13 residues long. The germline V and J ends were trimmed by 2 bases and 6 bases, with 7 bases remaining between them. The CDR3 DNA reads TGTGCCAGCAGTTACGGTGCGGCCGGGGAGCTGTTTTTT. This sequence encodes CASSYGAAGELFF.

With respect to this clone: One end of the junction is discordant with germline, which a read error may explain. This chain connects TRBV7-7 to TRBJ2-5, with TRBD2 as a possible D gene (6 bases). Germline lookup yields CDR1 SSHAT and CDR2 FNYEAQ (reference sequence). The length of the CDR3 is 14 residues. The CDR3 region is CASSFGGAGETQYF. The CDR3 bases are TGTGCTAGCAGCTTCGGCGGGGCGGGGGAGACCCAGTACTTC.

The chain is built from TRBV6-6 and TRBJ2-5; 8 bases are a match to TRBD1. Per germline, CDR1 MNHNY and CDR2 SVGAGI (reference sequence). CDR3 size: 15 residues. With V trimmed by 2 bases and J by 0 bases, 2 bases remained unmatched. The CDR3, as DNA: TGTGCCAGCAGTTACGGGACAGGAAACCAAGAGACCCAGTACTTC. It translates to CASSYGTGNQETQYF.

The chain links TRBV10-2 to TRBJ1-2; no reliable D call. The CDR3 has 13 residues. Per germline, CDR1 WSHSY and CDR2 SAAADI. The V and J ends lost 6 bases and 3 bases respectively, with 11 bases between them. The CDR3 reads CASSAEIHYGYTF. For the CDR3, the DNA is TGCGCCAGCAGCGCAGAGATCCACTATGGCTACACCTTC.

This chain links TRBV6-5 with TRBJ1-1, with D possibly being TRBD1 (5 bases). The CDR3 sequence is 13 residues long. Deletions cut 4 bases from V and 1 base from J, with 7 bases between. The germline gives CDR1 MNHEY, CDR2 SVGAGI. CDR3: CASSLRGNTEAFF. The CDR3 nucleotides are TGTGCCAGCAGTTTAAGGGGGAACACTGAAGCTTTCTTT.

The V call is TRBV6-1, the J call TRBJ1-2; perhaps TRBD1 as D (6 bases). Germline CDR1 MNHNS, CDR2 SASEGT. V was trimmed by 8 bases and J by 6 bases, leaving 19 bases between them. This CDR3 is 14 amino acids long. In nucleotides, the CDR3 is TGTGCCAGCCGGACAGCCACCGGGGGAGATGGCTACACCTTC. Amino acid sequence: CASRTATGGDGYTF.